This T cell receptor (beta chain) appears in the sequencing data of a study of human T cells and chemical hapten exposure. About the research overall: Upper-back patches of 0.01% DPC were read at 6 days.

Unique molecular identifiers were linked by the library to individual cDNA molecules. TCRdb re-analysed the RACE reads in MiXCR, keeping a single row per CDR3 protein. The sample has tens of thousands of distinct CDR3 sequences, 8.5% seen once. As to time point: patch test 2, 6 weeks after DPC sensitization. The sample's treatment: therapeutic diphenylcyclopropenone sensitization with weekly scalp DPC. Every donor had alopecia and was 18 to 70 years old; all were suitable for DPC. It was from unfractionated whole blood that total RNA was extracted. This CDR3 has 16 residues. V shed 4 bases and J shed 4 bases, with 14 bases lying between them. CDR1 and CDR2 from the germline V gene are SGHTA and FQGNSA.

The chain links TRBV7-2 to TRBJ2-6; D is undetermined. The TCR comes from a woman aged 45-65 years with alopecia areata. Some clones in this sample may be carry-over from other donors' samples. Sequenced here: whole blood, sampled in connection with sensitization to the hapten diphenylcyclopropenone (DPC). As DNA, the CDR3 is TGTGCCAGCAGCTCCGAGCCGGGCTCGGGGGCCAACGTCCTGACTTTC. Amino acids: CASSSEPGSGANVLTF.